This is a list of T cell receptor beta chains from one sample in a study of shared clonotypes between healthy human individuals. Clones were read by immunoSEQ multiplex PCR, and TCRdb kept only the in-frame ones, dropping some. Among 1,100,000 or so clones listed, approximately 80% were seen once. The source material was memory CD4+ T cells from PBMCs. The receptors shown here come from a man younger than 30 in good health. Some clones in this sample may be carry-over from other donors' samples. CDR3s include the opening cysteine and the closing phenylalanine or tryptophan. The D gene is left open where the match is weak. Clone size is stated in some rows and not others, as once, few, many or a class when expanded.

j_call clone_size v_call d_call cdr3_nt cdr3_aa
TRBJ2-5 NA TRBV7-2 NA TGTGCCAGCAGCTTAGGTAGCGCATACCAAGAGACCCAGTACTTC CASSLGSAYQETQYF
TRBJ1-5 NA TRBV6-1 NA TGTGCCAGCAGTCAGAATCAGCCCCAGCATTTT CASSQNQPQHF
TRBJ1-1 NA TRBV5-1 NA TGCGCCAGCAGCTTGAGTGCCACCGCCACTGAAGCTTTCTTT CASSLSATATEAFF
TRBJ2-1 NA TRBV29-1 NA TGCAGCGGGTTATATACATCAGGCAATGAGCAGTTCTTC CSGLYTSGNEQFF
TRBJ2-7 NA TRBV5-1 TRBD2 TGCGCCAGCAGCTCGAAACCCCCATTTCCGGGAGCGGGAACCTACGAGCAGTACTTC CASSSKPPFPGAGTYEQYF
TRBJ2-1 NA TRBV2 TRBD2 TGTGCCAGCAGTGCATCTAGCGGCTCCTACAATGAGCAGTTCTTC CASSASSGSYNEQFF
TRBJ1-1 few TRBV5-4 NA TGTGCCAGCACCCTGGCCGGGGGTAAGGGGAACACTGAAGCTTTCTTT CASTLAGGKGNTEAFF
TRBJ1-2 few TRBV10-3 NA TGTGCCATCAGTGAGTCAGCGACAGCTTATGGCTACACCTTC CAISESATAYGYTF
TRBJ2-1 few TRBV6-5 NA TGTGCCAGCAGTAGATATGGGGGTGAGCAGTTCTTC CASSRYGGEQFF
TRBJ2-3 NA TRBV7-9 NA TGTGCCAGCACTAGCGCTTGGGAACAACGAGCAGATACGCAGTATTTT CASTSAWEQRADTQYF
TRBJ1-1 NA TRBV7-3 TRBD1 TGTGCCAGCAGCCGGGACAGGGCCACTGAAGCTTTCTTT CASSRDRATEAFF
TRBJ2-7 NA TRBV11-2 NA TGTGCCAGCAGCTTGAATAGCGGATCCTACGAGCAGTACTTC CASSLNSGSYEQYF
TRBJ1-2 NA TRBV7-9 NA TGTGCCAGCAGCCCCCACAGGGCCTATGGCTACACCTTC CASSPHRAYGYTF
TRBJ1-2 few TRBV9 NA TGTGCCAGCAGCGTAGATCCGACGGCGGACTATGGCTACACCTTC CASSVDPTADYGYTF
TRBJ2-7 NA TRBV11-2 NA TGTGCCAGCAGCTTAGCGGGAGCCTACGAGCAGTACTTC CASSLAGAYEQYF
TRBJ2-1 NA TRBV7-9 TRBD2 TGTGCCAGCACGGGGGCTAGCGGGAGGGCCTCGGTTTGGAATGAGCAGTTCTTC CASTGASGRASVWNEQFF
TRBJ1-3 NA TRBV5-1 NA TGCGCCAGCAGCTCCACCGATGGCGGTGACTCTGGAAACACCATATATTTT CASSSTDGGDSGNTIYF
TRBJ2-7 NA TRBV7-9 NA TGTGCCAGCAGCTTAGAACAGGACTCCTACGAGCAGTACTTC CASSLEQDSYEQYF
TRBJ2-1 few TRBV27 TRBD1 TGTGCCAGCAGCCTCGCCCAGGACAGGGGACGCAATGAGCAGTTCTTC CASSLAQDRGRNEQFF
TRBJ1-2 once TRBV19 NA TGTGCCAGTAGTCTACGGGGGCAGAACTATGGCTACACCTTC CASSLRGQNYGYTF
TRBJ1-1 many TRBV7-3 TRBD1 TGTGCCAGCAGCCCGACAGGGGGGGCGAACACTGAAGCTTTCTTT CASSPTGGANTEAFF
TRBJ2-6 NA TRBV7-2 NA TGTGCCAGCAGCGCACAGGGTTCTGGGGCCAACGTCCTGACTTTC CASSAQGSGANVLTF
TRBJ1-3 NA TRBV7-2 NA TGTGCCAGCAGCTTTTCTTGGGGGAGTTCTGGAAACACCATATATTTT CASSFSWGSSGNTIYF
TRBJ2-7 NA TRBV28 NA TGTGCCAGCAGGGCGCCGGGACAAACGCGGCAGTACTTC CASRAPGQTRQYF
TRBJ1-2 NA TRBV6-5 NA TGTGCCAGCCGCCAGGACCAGGGACGTGGCTACACCTTC CASRQDQGRGYTF
TRBJ2-5 NA TRBV6-5 NA TGTGCCAGCAGCTCCGCCCAAGAGACCCAGTACTTC CASSSAQETQYF
TRBJ2-7 NA TRBV7-6 NA TGTGCCAGCAGCGCGCCCGACAGAGCCTACGAGCAGTACTTC CASSAPDRAYEQYF
TRBJ1-2 NA TRBV10-2 TRBD1 TGCGCCAGCACGGACAGGGGGCGAGCTAGTTATGGCTACACCTTC CASTDRGRASYGYTF
TRBJ2-3 NA TRBV5-6 TRBD1 TGTGCCAGCATCAACAGGGGTGATACGCAGTATTTT CASINRGDTQYF
TRBJ2-2 NA TRBV6-1 NA TGTGCCAGCAGTGAACAGGCAGGGATGAACACCGGGGAGCTGTTTTTT CASSEQAGMNTGELFF
TRBJ2-2 NA TRBV7-2 TRBD2 TGTGCCAGCAGCTCCGGACTAGCGGGAGGGCCCGCCGGGGAGCTGTTTTTT CASSSGLAGGPAGELFF
TRBJ1-5 NA TRBV19 NA TGTGCCAGTAACGCGGAGGCGGGCGGAAGCTGGGGGTCCCAGCATTTT CASNAEAGGSWGSQHF
TRBJ1-5 NA TRBV11-2 NA TGTGCCAGCAGCTTAAGCAGCAATCAGCCCCAGCATTTT CASSLSSNQPQHF
TRBJ2-7 many TRBV28 NA TGTGCCAGCAGACAACCCTTTCTCGGACGGTTTTCTAGCTCCTACGAGCAGTACTTC CASRQPFLGRFSSSYEQYF
TRBJ2-1 NA TRBV25-1 NA TGTGCCAGCAGTGAATCGGGGGGCAGTTACAATGAGCAGTTCTTC CASSESGGSYNEQFF
TRBJ1-4 few TRBV4-1 NA TGCGCCAGCAGCCAAGGGGAACAGGCCTTCGACGGCAGTAGAGGGAAACTGTTTTTT CASSQGEQAFDGSRGKLFF
TRBJ2-5 NA TRBV2 NA TGTGCCAGCAGTGGGTTAGCAAGGGAGACCCAGTACTTC CASSGLARETQYF
TRBJ2-1 NA TRBV9 TRBD2 TGTGCCAGCAGCAGACTAGCGGGAAACAATGAGCAGTTCTTC CASSRLAGNNEQFF
TRBJ1-5 NA TRBV4-2 NA TGTGCCAGCAGCCAAGAGACCCTTAATCAGCCCCAGCATTTT CASSQETLNQPQHF
TRBJ1-1 NA TRBV21-1 NA TGTGCCAGCAGCAAATGGGTGCACACTGAAGCTTTCTTT CASSKWVHTEAFF
TRBJ2-7 NA TRBV5-1 NA TGCGCCAGCAGCTTGGTGGCGGGGTCCTACGAGCAGTACTTC CASSLVAGSYEQYF
TRBJ1-2 NA TRBV4-1 NA TGCGCCAGCAGCCAAGATTTGGGACAAAACTATGGCTACACCTTC CASSQDLGQNYGYTF
TRBJ2-5 NA TRBV7-3 NA TGTGCCAGCAGCCTAGGCTCTGGAGAGACCCAGTACTTC CASSLGSGETQYF